The clone carrying this T cell receptor beta chain was detected once. Antigen specificity is unknown. RNA amounts of about 0.5 to 1 ug underwent reverse transcription with random hexamers. The authors amplified TCR beta CDR3 across 54 Vbeta and 13 Jbeta using immunoSEQ multiplex PCR. One entry per CDR3 protein results from TCRdb running MiXCR on the immunoSEQ multiplex PCR reads. The sample lists some 120,000 distinct CDR3 sequences, 90% to 95% occurring once. This record belongs to a study of CD8 T cells in Susac syndrome. Study findings and constraints: That the number of individuals in its TCR sequencing and HLA analysis was relatively small was acknowledged by the study.

CDR1 and CDR2 from the germline V gene are MNHEY and SMNVEV (reference sequence). V lost 6 bases and J lost 1, with 15 bases in between. The CDR3 sequence is 15 residues long. The authors carried out high-throughput sequencing of TCR beta. They applied it to CD8+ and CD4+ T cells obtained from blood. The controls, all healthy donors, were matched for age and sex. The chain has TRBV27 and TRBJ2-5; no reliable D call. The receptor comes from a human donor in good health. The sequenced sample was CD4+ T cells from PBMCs. CDR3 in DNA: TGTGCCAGCAGCCCCTGGATCGAAAGCCAAGAGACCCAGTACTTC. It specifies CASSPWIESQETQYF.